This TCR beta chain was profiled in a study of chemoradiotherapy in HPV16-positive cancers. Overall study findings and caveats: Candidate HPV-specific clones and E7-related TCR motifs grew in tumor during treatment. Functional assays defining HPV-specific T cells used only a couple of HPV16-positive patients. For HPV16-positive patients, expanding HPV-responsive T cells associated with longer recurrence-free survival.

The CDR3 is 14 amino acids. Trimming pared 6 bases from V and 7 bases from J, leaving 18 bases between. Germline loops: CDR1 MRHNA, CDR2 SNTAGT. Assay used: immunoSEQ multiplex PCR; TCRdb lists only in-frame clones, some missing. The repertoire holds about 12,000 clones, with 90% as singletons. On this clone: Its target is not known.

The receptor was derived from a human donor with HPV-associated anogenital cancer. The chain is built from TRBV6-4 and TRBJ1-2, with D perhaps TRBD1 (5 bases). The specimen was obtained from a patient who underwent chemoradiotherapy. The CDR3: CASRSDSGRGGYTF. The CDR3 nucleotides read TGTGCCAGCAGGAGTGATAGCGGAAGGGGTGGCTACACCTTC.